Presented here are 9 T cell receptor beta chains from one specimen sequenced in a study of human T cells and chemical hapten exposure. The time point denotes: pre-sensitization, week 0. Regarding treatment: therapeutic diphenylcyclopropenone sensitization with weekly scalp DPC. TCRdb analysed the RACE reads with MiXCR anew, one entry per CDR3 protein. The table has a few hundred thousand distinct CDR3 sequences, roughly 6% seen once. The material sequenced was whole blood, taken in connection with sensitization to the hapten diphenylcyclopropenone (DPC). The source of these receptors is a woman aged 18-29 years with alopecia areata. Some clones in this sample may be carry-over from other donors' samples.

At least ten counts were recorded for this clonotype. The chain combines TRBV7-8 with TRBJ2-1; 11 bases agree with TRBD2. This CDR3 has 17 residues. V shed 2 bases and J 5 bases; nucleotides not matched to a gene: 8. Germline loops: CDR1 SGHVS, CDR2 FQNEAQ. The CDR3 protein is CASSLLLAGGQNNEQFF. Written as DNA, the CDR3 is TGTGCCAGCAGCTTACTCCTAGCGGGGGGCCAGAACAATGAGCAGTTCTTC.

This clonotype has a count of ten or more. The V call is TRBV7-3, the J call TRBJ2-3; TRBD2 matches 7 bases. CDR3 size: 16 residues. The J segment lost 4 bases and the V segment lost 1 base, leaving 8 bases of the junction unmatched. Looked up from germline, CDR1 is SGHTA and CDR2 is FQGTGA. The CDR3 DNA sequence: TGTGCCAGCAGCTTAAGTTCGACGGGGAGGGCAGATACGCAGTATTTT. This sequence encodes CASSLSSTGRADTQYF.

The chain couples TRBV29-1 to TRBJ1-1; D remains ambiguous. Trimming pared 6 bases from V and 0 bases from J, leaving 14 bases between. The CDR3 covers 14 residues. Germline-derived CDR1 and CDR2 are SQVTM and ANQGSEA. CDR3 DNA sequence: TGCAGCGTGTGGGGTACAGATATGAACACTGAAGCTTTCTTT. It codes for CSVWGTDMNTEAFF.

This clonotype was counted between two and nine times. The chain joins TRBV28 to TRBJ1-4; D not certain. Germline V lookup: CDR1 MDHEN, CDR2 SYDVKM. Trimming took 5 bases from V and 8 from J, leaving 18 bases between them. The CDR3 length is 15 residues. CDR3 region: CASSTGQTRGEKLFF. The CDR3 DNA sequence: TGTGCCAGCAGTACCGGGCAGACCAGAGGAGAAAAACTGTTTTTT. The full variable domain, with the rest looked up from reference TRBV28 and TRBJ1-4, is DVKVTQSSRYLVKRTGEKVFLECVQDMDHENMFWYRQDPGLGLRLIYFSYDVKMKEKGDIPEGYSVSREKKERFSLILESASTNQTSMYLCASSTGQTRGEKLFFGSGTQLSVL.

At least ten counts were recorded for this clonotype. The rearrangement uses TRBV7-8 and TRBJ2-2; TRBD2 matches at 15 bases. Germline CDR1 SGHVS, CDR2 FQNEAQ. V lost 3 bases, J lost 0 bases, and 2 bases stayed unmatched. This CDR3 spans 18 amino acids. The CDR3 nucleotides read TGTGCCAGCAGCTTCCGGACTAGCGGGGGGGCGAACACCGGGGAGCTGTTTTTT. As protein: CASSFRTSGGANTGELFF.

The CDR3 DNA reads as TGTGCCACCAGCAGCAGGGATAATCAGCCCCAGCATTTT. Protein product: CATSSRDNQPQHF. The V call is TRBV15, the J call TRBJ1-5, with TRBD1 as a possible D gene (5 bases). The CDR3 is 13 residues long. Trimming shortened V by 3 bases and J by 4 bases, and 7 bases separated the two germline ends. CDR1 and CDR2 (germline): LNHNV, YYDKDF (reference sequence).

The chain couples TRBV7-9 to TRBJ1-2; 10 nucleotides line up with TRBD1. The CDR3 is 15 residues long. Germline assignment: CDR1 SEHNR and CDR2 FQNEAQ (reference sequence). With V trimmed by 4 bases and J by 0 bases, 2 bases remained unmatched. CDR3 in amino acids: CASSYGTGANYGYTF. Here the CDR3 DNA reads TGTGCCAGCAGCTACGGGACAGGGGCTAACTATGGCTACACCTTC. Complete variable domain (other parts from reference TRBV7-9 and TRBJ1-2): DTGVSQNPRHKITKRGQNVTFRCDPISEHNRLYWYRQTLGQGPEFLTYFQNEAQLEKSRLLSDRFSAERPKGSFSTLEIQRTEQGDSAMYLCASSYGTGANYGYTFGSGTRLTVV.

This clonotype was counted only a few times. V gene TRBV5-8 combines with J gene TRBJ2-3, with no clear D. The CDR3 has 13 residues. CDR1 is SGHTS, CDR2 YDEGEE, per germline. Between the trimmed V and J ends, which lost 4 bases and 2 bases, there was a span of 8 bases. CDR3 region: CASSAQITDTQYF. Written as DNA, the CDR3 is TGTGCCAGCAGCGCCCAAATCACAGATACGCAGTATTTT. Based on the CDR3 plus reference TRBV5-8 and TRBJ2-3, the full variable domain is EAGVTQSPTHLIKTRGQQATLRCSPISGHTSVYWYQQALGLGLQFLLWYDEGEERNRGNFPPRFSGRQFPNYSSELNVNALELEDSALYLCASSAQITDTQYFGPGTRLTVL.

There are many counts of this clonotype. The chain joins TRBV4-1 to TRBJ2-7; 8 nucleotides agree with TRBD2. With V trimmed by 3 bases and J by 4 bases, 11 bases remained unmatched. The CDR3 has 16 amino acids. Per germline, CDR1 MGHRA and CDR2 YSYEKL. The CDR3 DNA reads TGCGCCAGCAGCCACCTACGACGGGAGGGGGTTTACGAGCAGTACTTC. Protein sequence: CASSHLRREGVYEQYF.